Below are 20 T cell receptor beta chains sequenced from a single sample in a study of T cells after yellow fever vaccination. One entry per CDR3 protein, called by TCRdb with MiXCR from the 5' RACE reads. In the table there are some 260,000 distinct CDR3 sequences, about 5.2% of which are singletons. The material was CD4+ T cells sorted from PBMCs, obtained on the day of the yellow fever booster vaccination. All receptors come from a young man who received the YFV17D yellow fever vaccine.

In its sample, this clonotype was seen a few times. The genes are TRBV7-9 and TRBJ2-3, with TRBD2 matching 9 bases. CDR1 is SEHNR, CDR2 FQNEAQ, per germline (reference sequence). This CDR3 contains 14 residues. The ends lost 5 bases at V and 5 bases at J; junction bases unmatched: 5. CDR3 loop: CASSPSGAGDTQYF. Written as DNA, the CDR3 is TGTGCCAGCAGCCCTAGCGGGGCTGGAGATACGCAGTATTTT. Filled out from reference TRBV7-9 and TRBJ2-3, the complete variable domain reads DTGVSQNPRHKITKRGQNVTFRCDPISEHNRLYWYRQTLGQGPEFLTYFQNEAQLEKSRLLSDRFSAERPKGSFSTLEIQRTEQGDSAMYLCASSPSGAGDTQYFGPGTRLTVL.

This clonotype was counted between two and nine times. The chain combines TRBV18 with TRBJ2-7; D assignment may be TRBD1 or TRBD2 (5 bases each). The V gene lost 2 bases and the J gene lost 5 bases, with 10 bases spanning the gap. This CDR3 has 13 amino acids. Per the germline V gene, CDR1 is KGHSH and CDR2 is LQKENI. Written as DNA, the CDR3 is TGTGCCAGCTCACCAAATCGGGGCGACGAGCAGTACTTC. It translates to CASSPNRGDEQYF.

This clonotype has just a few counts. The rearrangement joins TRBV5-6 to TRBJ2-1; D not resolved. V was clipped by 4 bases and J by 6 bases, with 5 bases between them. The CDR3 has 11 residues. Germline loops: CDR1 SGHDT, CDR2 YYEEEE. CDR3 nucleotides: TGTGCCAGCAGCCGGTCCAATGAGCAGTTCTTC. This codes for CASSRSNEQFF.

This clonotype appeared many times. The V gene is TRBV19, the J gene TRBJ1-1, with a tentative D call TRBD1 (6 bases). The germline gives CDR1 LNHDA, CDR2 SQIVND (reference sequence). This CDR3 spans 13 amino acids. Trimming left V 10 bases short and J 1 base short, with 13 bases between. The CDR3 DNA sequence: TGTGCCACCAAGGACAGACAGAACACTGAAGCTTTCTTT. Translating gives CATKDRQNTEAFF.

This clonotype was detected a few times. The chain combines TRBV5-5 with TRBJ1-1; D gene ambiguous. The CDR3 runs to 14 residues. CDR1 is SGHKS, CDR2 YYEKEE, per germline (reference sequence). Deletions cut 0 bases from V and 3 bases from J, with 9 bases between. This CDR3 is CASSLESVYTEAFF. CDR3 DNA sequence: TGTGCCAGCAGCTTGGAGTCGGTATACACTGAAGCTTTCTTT. The entire variable domain, with the rest obtained from reference TRBV5-5 and TRBJ1-1, is as follows: DAGVTQSPTHLIKTRGQQVTLRCSPISGHKSVSWYQQVLGQGPQFIFQYYEKEERGRGNFPDRFSARQFPNYSSELNVNALLLGDSALYLCASSLESVYTEAFFGQGTRLTVV.

This clonotype occurred a few times. The rearrangement joins TRBV6-1 to TRBJ1-1; possibly TRBD1 for D (5 bases). This CDR3 is built from 17 residues. Germline assignment: CDR1 MNHNS and CDR2 SASEGT. The V gene lost 5 bases and the J gene lost 3 bases, with 22 bases spanning the gap. The CDR3 is CASSPSSGAGQHTEAFF. The CDR3 coding sequence is TGTGCCAGCAGTCCCTCCTCTGGGGCGGGGCAGCACACTGAAGCTTTCTTT.

This clonotype has only a few counts. The chain joins TRBV20-1 to TRBJ2-6; the D gene is possibly TRBD2 (5 bases). Germline CDR1 DFQATT, CDR2 SNEGSKA (reference sequence). This CDR3 spans 14 amino acids. With 6 bases removed from V and 3 bases from J, the gap between germline ends came to 12 bases. The CDR3 DNA reads TGCAGTGCACCGGACTTCGGTGGGGCCAACGTCCTGACTTTC. Protein: CSAPDFGGANVLTF.

The table lists this clonotype with many counts. V usage is TRBV7-9 and J usage is TRBJ2-5; 9 bases map to TRBD1. Germline V lookup: CDR1 SEHNR, CDR2 FQNEAQ (reference sequence). V shed 7 bases, J shed 4 bases, and the junction held 7 bases outside the gene matches. The length of the CDR3 is 14 residues. As DNA, the CDR3 is TGTGCCAGCAAGCCGGGACAGGGTAGAGAGACCCAGTACTTC. It specifies CASKPGQGRETQYF.

V is TRBV6-4 and J is TRBJ2-5, with D possibly TRBD1 on 6 matching bases. The CDR3 is 14 residues long. The germline V gene encodes CDR1 MRHNA and CDR2 SNTAGT. V was shortened by 6 bases and J by 4 bases, with 15 bases between the two germline ends. CDR3 in amino acids: CASSDRWRGETQYF. CDR3 bases: TGTGCCAGCAGCGACAGGTGGAGAGGAGAGACCCAGTACTTC.

This clonotype was seen more than once but under ten times. The chain uses TRBV7-3 and TRBJ2-2; D could derive from TRBD1 or TRBD2 (5 bases each). The germline V and J ends were trimmed by 5 bases and 4 bases, with 14 bases remaining between them. The CDR3 extends over 15 amino acids. Germline V CDR1 and CDR2: SGHTA, FQGTGA. Here the CDR3 DNA reads TGTGCCAGCAGCCCTCCGGGTGGGGGCACCGGGGAGCTGTTTTTT. It specifies CASSPPGGGTGELFF.

This clonotype was detected ten times or more. V and J are TRBV10-3 and TRBJ2-5; 15 nucleotides agree with TRBD2. The CDR3 totals 19 residues. Trimming at V came to 4 bases and at J to 1 base, leaving 10 bases not matched to a gene. Germline CDR1 reads ENHRY; CDR2 reads SYGVKD. The CDR3 DNA follows: TGTGCCATCAGTGGATTAGGGACTAGCGGGGGGACCGTCCAAGAGACCCAGTACTTC. It translates to CAISGLGTSGGTVQETQYF.

This rearrangement joins TRBV18 to TRBJ1-2; possibly TRBD1 for D (5 bases). CDR3 length equals 17 residues. Germline V lookup: CDR1 KGHSH, CDR2 LQKENI. With 3 bases removed from V and 4 bases from J, the gap between germline ends came to 21 bases. CDR3 residues: CASSPDHNSPGRYGYTF. The CDR3 nucleotides are TGTGCCAGCTCACCCGACCATAACAGTCCGGGGCGCTATGGCTACACCTTC.

The V and J genes are TRBV12-3 or TRBV12-4 and TRBJ2-7, with 7 positions matching TRBD1. This CDR3 contains 14 residues. V was clipped by 6 bases and J by 6 bases; unmatched bases: 11. CDR3 DNA sequence: TGTGCCAGCAGCTTACGGGACAGCATGCTCGAGCAGTACTTC. It yields the protein CASSLRDSMLEQYF.

The V call is TRBV11-2, the J call TRBJ2-5; perhaps TRBD2 as D (5 bases). V was cut by 3 bases and J by 2 bases, with 7 bases left in between. Germline V gene lookup returns CDR1 SGHAT and CDR2 FQNNGV. The CDR3 runs to 13 residues. The CDR3 bases are TGTGCCAGCAGCTTCAGACTACAAGAGACCCAGTACTTC. Translating gives CASSFRLQETQYF.

This clonotype has just a few counts. The CDR3 loop reads CASSQEERIRETQYF. CDR3 coding DNA: TGCGCCAGCAGCCAAGAGGAGAGAATTCGAGAGACCCAGTACTTC. The chain employs TRBV4-3 and TRBJ2-5, with unresolved D. V gave up 0 bases and J gave up 4 bases, with 12 bases separating them. Germline lookup yields CDR1 LGHNA and CDR2 YSLEER. The length of the CDR3 is 15 residues.

This clonotype was detected a few times. The rearrangement uses TRBV25-1 and TRBJ2-7, with no clear D. In germline, CDR1 is MGHDK, CDR2 SYGVNS. The CDR3 contains 16 residues. V shed 1 base and J shed 1 base, with 14 bases lying between them. The CDR3 nucleotides are TGTGCCAGCAGTGAATCCCCGGGTCGAACTTCCTACGAGCAGTACTTC. Amino acids: CASSESPGRTSYEQYF.

CDR3 loop: CASSLWGGDGYTF. DNA for the CDR3: TGTGCCAGCAGTCTCTGGGGGGGAGATGGCTACACCTTC. The V gene is TRBV6-2 or TRBV6-3, the J gene TRBJ1-2; TRBD1 might be the D (5 bases). The V end was cut by 5 bases, the J end by 6 bases, with 13 bases between. The CDR3 runs 13 residues. In germline, CDR1 is MNHEY, CDR2 SVGEGT.

The gene calls are TRBV7-2 and TRBJ1-2; unclear D gene. The CDR3 has 14 amino acids. Between the trimmed V and J ends, which lost 5 bases and 2 bases, there was a span of 12 bases. CDR1 is SGHTA, CDR2 FQGNSA, per germline. CDR3 sequence (DNA): TGTGCCAGCAGCGCCACCCGGGAAAACTATGGCTACACCTTC. Residues: CASSATRENYGYTF.

This clonotype was counted only a few times. The chain links TRBV5-3 to TRBJ2-1; D is tentatively TRBD1 or TRBD2 (5 bases each). TRBV5-3 is designated an ORF whose function remains uncertain. Trimming removed 4 bases from V and 8 bases from J, with 22 bases in between. The length of the CDR3 is 16 residues. CDR3 region: CARSTDLTTGADEQFF. The CDR3 bases are TGTGCCAGAAGCACTGACCTTACTACCGGGGCAGATGAGCAGTTCTTC.

This clonotype occurred many times. The V call is TRBV12-3 or TRBV12-4, the J call TRBJ1-1, with a possible D match to TRBD1 (5 bases). V lost 3 bases and J 0 bases, leaving 8 bases between the germline ends. The CDR3 has 14 residues. The CDR3 spells CASSLWGLNTEAFF. The CDR3 region has the DNA TGTGCCAGCAGTTTGTGGGGCCTGAACACTGAAGCTTTCTTT.